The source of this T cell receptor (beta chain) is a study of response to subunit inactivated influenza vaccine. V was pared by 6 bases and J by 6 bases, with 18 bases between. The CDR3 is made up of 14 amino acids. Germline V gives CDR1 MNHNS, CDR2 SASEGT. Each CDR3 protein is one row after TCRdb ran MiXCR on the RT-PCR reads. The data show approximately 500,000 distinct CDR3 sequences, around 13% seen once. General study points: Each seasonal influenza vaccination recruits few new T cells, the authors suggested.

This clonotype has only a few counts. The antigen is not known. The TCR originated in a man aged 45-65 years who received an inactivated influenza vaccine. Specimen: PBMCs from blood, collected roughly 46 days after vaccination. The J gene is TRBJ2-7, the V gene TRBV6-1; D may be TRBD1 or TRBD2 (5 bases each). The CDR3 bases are TGTGCCAGCAGCCCAGGTGGGGGATTTATCGAGCAGTACTTC. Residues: CASSPGGGFIEQYF.